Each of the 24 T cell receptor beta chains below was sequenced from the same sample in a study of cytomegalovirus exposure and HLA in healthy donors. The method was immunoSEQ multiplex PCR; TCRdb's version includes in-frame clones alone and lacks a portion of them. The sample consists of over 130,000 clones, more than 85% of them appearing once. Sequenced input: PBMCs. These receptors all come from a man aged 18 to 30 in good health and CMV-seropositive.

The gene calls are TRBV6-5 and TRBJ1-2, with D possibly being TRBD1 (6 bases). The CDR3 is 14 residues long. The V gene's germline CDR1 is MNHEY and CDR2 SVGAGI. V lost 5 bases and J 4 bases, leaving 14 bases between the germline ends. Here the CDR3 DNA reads TGTGCCAGCAGTACGGGACACAATAGCTATGGCTACACCTTC. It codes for CASSTGHNSYGYTF.

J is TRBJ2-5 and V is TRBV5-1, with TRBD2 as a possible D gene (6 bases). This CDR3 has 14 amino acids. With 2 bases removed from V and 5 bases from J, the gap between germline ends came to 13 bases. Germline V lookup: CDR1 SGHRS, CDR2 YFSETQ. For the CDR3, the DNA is TGCGCCAGCAGCTTCCCTAGCGTGGGGGAGACCCAGTACTTC. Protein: CASSFPSVGETQYF. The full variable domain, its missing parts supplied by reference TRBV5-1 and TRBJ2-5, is KAGVTQTPRYLIKTRGQQVTLSCSPISGHRSVSWYQQTPGQGLQFLFEYFSETQRNKGNFPGRFSGRQFSNSRSEMNVSTLELGDSALYLCASSFPSVGETQYFGPGTRLLVL.

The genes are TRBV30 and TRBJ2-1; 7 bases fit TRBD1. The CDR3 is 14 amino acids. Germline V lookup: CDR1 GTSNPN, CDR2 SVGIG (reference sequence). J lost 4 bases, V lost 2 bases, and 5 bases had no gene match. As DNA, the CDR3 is TGTGCCTGGAGTCCCGGGACAGCGTACAATGAGCAGTTCTTC. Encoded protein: CAWSPGTAYNEQFF.

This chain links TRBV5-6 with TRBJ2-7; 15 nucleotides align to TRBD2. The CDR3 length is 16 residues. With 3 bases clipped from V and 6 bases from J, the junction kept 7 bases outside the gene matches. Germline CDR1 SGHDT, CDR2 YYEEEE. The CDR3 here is CASSSLGLAGGGEQYF. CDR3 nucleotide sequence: TGTGCCAGCAGCTCCTTAGGACTAGCGGGAGGGGGCGAGCAGTACTTC.

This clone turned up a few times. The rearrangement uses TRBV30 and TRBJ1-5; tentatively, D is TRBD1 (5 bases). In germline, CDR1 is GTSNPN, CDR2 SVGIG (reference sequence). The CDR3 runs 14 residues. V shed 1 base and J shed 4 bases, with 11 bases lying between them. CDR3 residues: CAWSETGLNQPQHF. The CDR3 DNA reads TGTGCCTGGAGTGAAACAGGCCTGAATCAGCCCCAGCATTTT.

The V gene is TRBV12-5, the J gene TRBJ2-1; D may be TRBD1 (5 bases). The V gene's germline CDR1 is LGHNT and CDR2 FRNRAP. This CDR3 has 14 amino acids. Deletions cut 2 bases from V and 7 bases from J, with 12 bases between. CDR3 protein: CASGLSGATNEQFF. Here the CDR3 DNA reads TGTGCTAGTGGTTTGTCTGGGGCCACGAATGAGCAGTTCTTC.

Written as DNA, the CDR3 is TGTGCCAGCTCACCACCTAATGGACTAGCGGGAGTCTACGAGCAGTACTTC. This sequence encodes CASSPPNGLAGVYEQYF. The chain couples TRBV18 to TRBJ2-7; 13 bases are shared with TRBD2. J lost 3 bases, V lost 0 bases, and 5 bases had no gene match. The CDR3 sequence is 17 residues long. CDR1 and CDR2 from the germline V gene are KGHSH and LQKENI. The complete variable domain, with remaining parts taken from reference TRBV18 and TRBJ2-7, reads NAGVMQNPRHLVRRRGQEARLRCSPMKGHSHVYWYRQLPEEGLKFMVYLQKENIIDESGMPKERFSAEFPKEGPSILRIQQVVRGDSAAYFCASSPPNGLAGVYEQYFGPGTRLTVT.

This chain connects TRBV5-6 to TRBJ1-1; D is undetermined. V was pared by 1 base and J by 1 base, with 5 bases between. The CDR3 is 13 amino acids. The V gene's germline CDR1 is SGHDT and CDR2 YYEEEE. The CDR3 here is CASSLLRNTEAFF. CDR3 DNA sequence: TGTGCCAGCAGCTTGTTGAGGAACACTGAAGCTTTCTTT. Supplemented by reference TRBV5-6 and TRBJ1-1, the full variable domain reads DAGVTQSPTHLIKTRGQQVTLRCSPKSGHDTVSWYQQALGQGPQFIFQYYEEEERQRGNFPDRFSGHQFPNYSSELNVNALLLGDSALYLCASSLLRNTEAFFGQGTRLTVV.

CDR3 amino acids: CAWWQGQNNYGYTF. Here the CDR3 DNA reads TGTGCCTGGTGGCAGGGGCAGAATAACTATGGCTACACCTTC. This chain uses TRBV30 with TRBJ1-2, with D perhaps matching TRBD1 (6 bases). V was trimmed by 5 bases and J by 1 base, leaving 14 bases between them. The CDR3 is made up of 14 amino acids. Looked up from germline, CDR1 is GTSNPN and CDR2 is SVGIG (reference sequence). The full variable domain, in which reference TRBV30 and TRBJ1-2 provide the parts outside the CDR3, is SQTIHQWPATLVQPVGSPLSLECTVEGTSNPNLYWYRQAAGRGLQLLFYSVGIGQISSEVPQNLSASRPQDRQFILSSKKLLLSDSGFYLCAWWQGQNNYGYTFGSGTRLTVV.

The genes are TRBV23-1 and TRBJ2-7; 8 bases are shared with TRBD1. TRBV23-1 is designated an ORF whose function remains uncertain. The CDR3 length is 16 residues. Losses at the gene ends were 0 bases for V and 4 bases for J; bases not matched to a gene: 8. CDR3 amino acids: CASSQSPARGRYEQYF. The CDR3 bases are TGCGCCAGCAGTCAATCTCCCGCCAGGGGGCGATACGAGCAGTACTTC.

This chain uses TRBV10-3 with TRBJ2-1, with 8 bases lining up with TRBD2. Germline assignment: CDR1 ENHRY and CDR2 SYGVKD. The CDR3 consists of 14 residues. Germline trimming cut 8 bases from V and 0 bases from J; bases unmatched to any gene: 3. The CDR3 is CAIQAGDSYNEQFF. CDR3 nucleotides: TGTGCCATCCAAGCGGGGGACTCCTACAATGAGCAGTTCTTC.

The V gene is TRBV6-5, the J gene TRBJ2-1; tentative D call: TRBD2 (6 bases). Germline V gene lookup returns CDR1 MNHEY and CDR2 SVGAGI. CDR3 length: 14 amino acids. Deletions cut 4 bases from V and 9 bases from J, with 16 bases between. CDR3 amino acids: CASSLGTLPSEQFF. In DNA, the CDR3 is TGTGCCAGCAGTTTGGGGACTCTACCTAGTGAGCAGTTCTTC.

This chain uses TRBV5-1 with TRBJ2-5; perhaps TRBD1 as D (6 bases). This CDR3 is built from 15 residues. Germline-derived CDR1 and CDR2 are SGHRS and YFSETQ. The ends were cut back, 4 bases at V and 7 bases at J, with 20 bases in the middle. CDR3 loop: CASSPEQGDIWTQYF. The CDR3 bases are TGCGCCAGCAGCCCTGAACAGGGAGACATATGGACCCAGTACTTC.

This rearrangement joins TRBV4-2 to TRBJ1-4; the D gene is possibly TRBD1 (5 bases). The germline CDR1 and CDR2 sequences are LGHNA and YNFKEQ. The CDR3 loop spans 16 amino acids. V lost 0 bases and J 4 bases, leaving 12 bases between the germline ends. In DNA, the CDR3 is TGTGCCAGCAGCCAAGAGAAAGCAGGGTTTAATGAAAAACTGTTTTTT. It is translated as CASSQEKAGFNEKLFF.

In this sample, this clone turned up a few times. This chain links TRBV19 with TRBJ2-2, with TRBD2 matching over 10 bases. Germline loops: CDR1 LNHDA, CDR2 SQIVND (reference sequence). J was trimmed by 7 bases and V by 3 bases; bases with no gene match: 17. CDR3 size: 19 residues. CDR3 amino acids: CASSIGPSGSGAQIGELFF. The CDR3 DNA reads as TGTGCCAGTAGTATCGGTCCTAGCGGGAGCGGGGCCCAAATCGGGGAGCTGTTTTTT.

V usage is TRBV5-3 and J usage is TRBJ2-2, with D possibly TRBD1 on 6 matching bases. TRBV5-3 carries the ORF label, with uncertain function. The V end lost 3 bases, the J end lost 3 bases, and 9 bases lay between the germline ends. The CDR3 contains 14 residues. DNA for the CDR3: TGTGCCAGAAGCTGGACAGAGTACACCGGGGAGCTGTTTTTT. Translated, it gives CARSWTEYTGELFF.

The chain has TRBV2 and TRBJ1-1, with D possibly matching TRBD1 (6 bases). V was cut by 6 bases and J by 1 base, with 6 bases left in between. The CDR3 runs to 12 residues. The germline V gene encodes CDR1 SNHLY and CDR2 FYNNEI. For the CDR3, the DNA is TGTGCCAGCAGGGACAGGAACACTGAAGCTTTCTTT. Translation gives CASRDRNTEAFF.

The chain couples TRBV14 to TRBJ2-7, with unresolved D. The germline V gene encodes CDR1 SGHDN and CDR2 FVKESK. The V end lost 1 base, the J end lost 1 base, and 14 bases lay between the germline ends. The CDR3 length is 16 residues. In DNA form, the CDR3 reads TGTGCCAGCAGCCAAGGCCCAAGGCTAGGTTCCTACGAGCAGTACTTC. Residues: CASSQGPRLGSYEQYF.

The CDR3 protein is CASGLVLIFDEQFF. The CDR3 DNA sequence: TGTGCTAGTGGTTTGGTACTAATATTCGATGAGCAGTTCTTC. The chain joins TRBV12-5 to TRBJ2-1, with D unresolved. With 0 bases removed from V and 8 bases from J, the gap between germline ends came to 11 bases. The CDR3 spans 14 residues. CDR1 and CDR2 from the germline V gene are LGHNT and FRNRAP.

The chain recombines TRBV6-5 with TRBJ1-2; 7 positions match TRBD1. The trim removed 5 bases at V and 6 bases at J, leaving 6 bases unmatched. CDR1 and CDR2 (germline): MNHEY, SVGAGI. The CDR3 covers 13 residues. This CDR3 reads CASSPNRGDGYTF. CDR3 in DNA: TGTGCCAGCAGTCCTAACAGGGGAGATGGCTACACCTTC.

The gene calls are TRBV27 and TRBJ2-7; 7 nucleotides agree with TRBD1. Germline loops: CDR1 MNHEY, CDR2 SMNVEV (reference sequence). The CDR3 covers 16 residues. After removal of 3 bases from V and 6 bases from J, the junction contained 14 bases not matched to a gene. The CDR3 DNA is TGTGCCAGCAGTTTCCAACTCCCGACAGGGCCGAGCGAGCAGTACTTC. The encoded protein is CASSFQLPTGPSEQYF.

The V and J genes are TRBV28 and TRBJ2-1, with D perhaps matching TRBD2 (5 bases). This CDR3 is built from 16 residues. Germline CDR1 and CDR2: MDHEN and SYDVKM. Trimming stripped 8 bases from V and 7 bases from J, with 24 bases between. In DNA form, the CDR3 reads TGTGCCAGCTGCCCAAGGGATGCCCTCGGGGAGAATGAGCAGTTCTTC. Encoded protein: CASCPRDALGENEQFF.

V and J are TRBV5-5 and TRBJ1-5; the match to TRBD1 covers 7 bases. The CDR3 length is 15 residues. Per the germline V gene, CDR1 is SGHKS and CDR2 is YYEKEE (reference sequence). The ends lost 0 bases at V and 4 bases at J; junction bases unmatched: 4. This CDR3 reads CASSLGGGRNQPQHF. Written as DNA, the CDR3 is TGTGCCAGCAGCTTGGGAGGGGGCAGAAATCAGCCCCAGCATTTT.

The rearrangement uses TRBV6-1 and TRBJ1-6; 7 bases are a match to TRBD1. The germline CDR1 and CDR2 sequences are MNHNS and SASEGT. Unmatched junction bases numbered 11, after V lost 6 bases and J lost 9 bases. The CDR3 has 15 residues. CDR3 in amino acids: CASSPLGRGASPLHF. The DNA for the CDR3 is TGTGCCAGCAGCCCCTTGGGCAGGGGGGCTTCACCCCTCCACTTT.